This T cell receptor (beta chain) was identified during a study of response to subunit inactivated influenza vaccine. The CDR3 extends over 16 amino acids. In germline, CDR1 is MDHEN, CDR2 SYDVKM. V was shortened by 0 bases and J by 2 bases, with 10 bases between the two germline ends. TCRdb re-analysed the RT-PCR reads in MiXCR, keeping a single row per CDR3 protein. The sample holds 450,000 to 500,000 distinct CDR3 sequences; approximately 11% are singletons and the top ten take 9.5% to 15%. The receptor was isolated from a man in his fifties or sixties who received an inactivated influenza vaccine. The rearrangement joins TRBV28 to TRBJ2-2; D tentatively reads TRBD1 or TRBD2 (6 bases each). The sequences come from PBMCs from blood, collected about 40 days after vaccination. For the CDR3, the DNA is TGTGCCAGCAGTTTATGGCGGGACACTAACACCGGGGAGCTGTTTTTT. This encodes CASSLWRDTNTGELFF.